This note documents a single T cell receptor (beta chain) sequence. Antigen: not known. The source of the sample is a study of T cells in localized non-small cell lung cancer. Study observations and caveats: Adjacent uninvolved lung tissue had the highest T cell clonality, exceeding tumor.

Between the trimmed V and J ends, which lost 0 bases and 0 bases, there was a span of 10 bases. The CDR3 sequence is 16 residues long. CDR1 SGHRS and CDR2 YFSETQ come from the germline V gene. Using immunoSEQ multiplex PCR, the repertoire was profiled, and TCRdb retains in-frame clones only, with some absent. The repertoire consists of tens of thousands of clones, with around 83% occurring once and the leading ten covering 7% to 8.5%. This receptor was identified in a man between 40 and 69 years old with stage II lung adenocarcinoma. The material sequenced was PBMCs, taken before any cancer treatment. The rearrangement links TRBV5-1 to TRBJ2-4; a weak D match, TRBD2 (6 bases). The CDR3 bases are TGCGCCAGCAGCTTGGGCGGGGACCTAGCCAAAAACATTCAGTACTTC. This sequence encodes CASSLGGDLAKNIQYF.